Sequencing of this TCR beta chain was carried out in a study of blood T cell repertoires in COVID-19. Per germline, CDR1 LGHDT and CDR2 YNNKEL (reference sequence). With V trimmed by 4 bases and J by 1 base, 0 bases remained unmatched. CDR3 length: 13 residues. Here immunoSEQ multiplex PCR was the method, and the copy in TCRdb shows in-frame clones only, minus some. This table holds about 84,000 clones, approximately 82% found once. The chain is built from TRBV3-1 (or the pseudogene TRBV3-2) and TRBJ1-2; 7 nucleotides agree with TRBD1. Sequenced input: peripheral blood. The receptor was derived from a man older than 75 with active or convalescent COVID-19. The CDR3 reads CASSRDSNYGYTF. In DNA form, the CDR3 reads TGTGCCAGCAGCCGGGACAGTAACTATGGCTACACCTTC.